This is a list of T cell receptor beta chains from one sample in a study of vaccination effects on CD4 cells after COVID-19. Here immunoSEQ multiplex PCR was the method, and the copy in TCRdb shows in-frame clones only, minus some. The data show about 40,000 clones, with around 71% seen just once and about 8.4% held by the top ten. Their antigens remain unidentified. Source: CD4+ T cells from PBMCs cultured without peptide, taken after COVID-19 vaccination. The receptors stem from a human donor who received a COVID-19 vaccine. Both conserved end residues are part of each CDR3. The D gene is left open where the match is weak. Not every row has a clone size; where given, it reads once, few, many or a size class.

>TRBJ2-3|.|.|TRBV11-2
TGTGCCAGCAGCCCTGAGGGGGGAACGCAGTATTTT
CASSPEGGTQYF
>TRBJ1-1|.|.|TRBV9
TGTGCCAGCAGCGTAGCCGCGATGAACACTGAAGCTTTCTTT
CASSVAAMNTEAFF
>TRBJ1-4|.|few|TRBV28
TGTGCCAGCAGTTTACGAGCGACTAATGAAAAACTGTTTTTT
CASSLRATNEKLFF
>TRBJ2-3|.|.|TRBV5-1
TGCGCCAGCAGCTTGGGGGAGGGCACAGATACGCAGTATTTT
CASSLGEGTDTQYF
>TRBJ1-2|.|.|TRBV19
TGTGCCAGTAGTGCGTGGGAGGCTTATGGCTACACCTTC
CASSAWEAYGYTF
>TRBJ1-1|.|.|TRBV16
TGTGCCAGCAGCGAGGAGAACACTGAAGCTTTCTTT
CASSEENTEAFF
>TRBJ2-7|.|.|TRBV3-1/TRBV3-2
TGTGCCAGCAGCCAAGGGGACGCCCAGTACTTC
CASSQGDAQYF
>TRBJ2-1|.|.|TRBV10-3
TGTGCCATCAGGTCGGAAGGGGATGAGCAGTTCTTC
CAIRSEGDEQFF
>TRBJ2-2|.|.|TRBV2
TGTGCCAGCAGTGCCGGGGTGAACACCGGGGAGCTGTTTTTT
CASSAGVNTGELFF
>TRBJ1-2|.|.|TRBV2
TGTGCCAGCAGGCCCCGCGCCGGACAGTTCAGTTATGGCTACACCTTC
CASRPRAGQFSYGYTF
>TRBJ2-1|.|.|TRBV2
TGTGCCAGCAGGGTTAGCGGAGCTTACAATGAGCAGTTCTTC
CASRVSGAYNEQFF
>TRBJ1-1|.|.|TRBV7-9
TGTGCCAGCAGCTTCTCAGGGTTTAACACTGAAGCTTTCTTT
CASSFSGFNTEAFF
>TRBJ1-5|TRBD1|.|TRBV19
TGTGCCAGTAGTAGGACAGGCGGGAATCAGCCCCAGCATTTT
CASSRTGGNQPQHF
>TRBJ2-1|TRBD2|.|TRBV5-1
TGCGCCAGCCAGGTAGCGGGGCAGACCTACAATGAGCAGTTCTTC
CASQVAGQTYNEQFF
>TRBJ2-7|TRBD2|.|TRBV7-9
TGTGCCAGCAGCTTAGGGACTAGCGGGGATTCCTACGAGCAGTACTTC
CASSLGTSGDSYEQYF
>TRBJ1-1|TRBD1|.|TRBV27
TGTGCCAGCAGTCTGAGACAGGGTAGGACTGAAGCTTTCTTT
CASSLRQGRTEAFF
>TRBJ2-7|.|.|TRBV2
TGTGCCAGCAGACCAGAAAGGGGATTCGGCTACGAGCAGTACTTC
CASRPERGFGYEQYF
>TRBJ2-7|.|few|TRBV5-1
TGCGCCAGCAGCTTGGGGGCGGGGAGCTACGAGCAGTACTTC
CASSLGAGSYEQYF
>TRBJ1-2|TRBD1|.|TRBV5-1
TGCGCCAGCAGCTTCCTGACAGGGGCTAACAACTATGGCTACACCTTC
CASSFLTGANNYGYTF
>TRBJ1-6|TRBD1|.|TRBV5-4
TGTGCCAGCAGCCTGGGACAGGTGGGTTCACCCCTCCACTTT
CASSLGQVGSPLHF
>TRBJ2-3|TRBD2|.|TRBV5-4
TGTGCCAGCAGCCGACCTGGGGGGGGAAGCACAGATACGCAGTATTTT
CASSRPGGGSTDTQYF
>TRBJ2-5|.|once|TRBV5-6
TGTGCCAGCAGCTCAGGGGAAGGGAAGACCCAGTACTTC
CASSSGEGKTQYF
>TRBJ2-6|.|once|TRBV9
TGTGCCAGCAGCCCCAGGGCCAGGGAAGAGAGCGGGGCCAACGTCCTGACTTTC
CASSPRAREESGANVLTF
>TRBJ2-7|TRBD2|.|TRBV5-1
TGCGCCAGCAGCTTGGCAGCGGGGGAGCAGTACTTC
CASSLAAGEQYF
>TRBJ1-1|TRBD1|.|TRBV7-8
TGTGCCAGCAGGCTATCAGGGGGGAACACTGAAGCTTTCTTT
CASRLSGGNTEAFF
>TRBJ1-2|TRBD1|few|TRBV5-1
TGCGCCAGCAGCTTATCAGGGGGCGATAACTATGGCTACACCTTC
CASSLSGGDNYGYTF
>TRBJ2-1|TRBD2|.|TRBV4-2
TGTGCCAGCAGCCAAGATTCTAGCGGGAGTAGAAATGAGCAGTTCTTC
CASSQDSSGSRNEQFF
>TRBJ2-7|TRBD2|few|TRBV3-1/TRBV3-2
TGTGCCAGCAGCCAACAGGCTAGCGGGATCTACGAGCAGTACTTC
CASSQQASGIYEQYF
>TRBJ2-3|TRBD2|few|TRBV4-2
TGTGCCAGCAGCCCAGGGCACGGGGAGGGGAGAACAGATACGCAGTATTTT
CASSPGHGEGRTDTQYF
>TRBJ1-6|.|.|TRBV9
TGTGCCAGAGTAAGGTGGCAGCGCGAAAATTCACCCCTCCACTTT
CARVRWQRENSPLHF
>TRBJ1-2|.|.|TRBV7-2
TGTGCCAGCAGGGTAACCCAGGGCCCCTATGGCTACACCTTC
CASRVTQGPYGYTF
>TRBJ2-1|TRBD2|.|TRBV7-9
TGTGCCAGCAGCTTAGGGCGTCTAGCGGGAATGTATGAGCAGTTCTTC
CASSLGRLAGMYEQFF
>TRBJ2-3|TRBD2|.|TRBV6-4
TGTGCCAGCAGTGGGACTAGCGGGGGGGCAGATACGCAGTATTTT
CASSGTSGGADTQYF
>TRBJ2-3|.|once|TRBV4-2
TGTGCCAGCAGCCGTAGGGGGGACAGACTCACAGATACGCAGTATTTT
CASSRRGDRLTDTQYF
>TRBJ2-3|.|.|TRBV10-3
TGTGCCATCAGGGAGACTAGCACAGATACGCAGTATTTT
CAIRETSTDTQYF
>TRBJ2-5|.|.|TRBV5-1
TGCGCCAGCAGCTTGGCTCTCGGGACACGAGAGACCCAGTACTTC
CASSLALGTRETQYF
>TRBJ1-2|TRBD1|.|TRBV6-5
TGTGCCAGCAGGCGACAGGGGCGAATCTATGGCTACACCTTC
CASRRQGRIYGYTF
>TRBJ1-2|.|.|TRBV6-1
TGTGCCAGCAGTGAAGGAGGAGTTGGCTACACCTTC
CASSEGGVGYTF
>TRBJ1-5|.|few|TRBV4-2
TGTGCCAGCAGCCAAGATTCCCAGGGGCTCAATCAGCCCCAGCATTTT
CASSQDSQGLNQPQHF
>TRBJ2-5|TRBD2|few|TRBV7-2
TGTGCCAGCATCTTACTAATAGCGGGAGCAGAGACCCAGTACTTC
CASILLIAGAETQYF
>TRBJ1-1|.|.|TRBV25-1
TGTGCCAGCAGGACCATGAACACTGAAGCTTTCTTT
CASRTMNTEAFF
>TRBJ1-4|.|.|TRBV6-2/TRBV6-3
TGTGCCAGCAGTAACCGGGACGGAAATGAAAAACTGTTTTTT
CASSNRDGNEKLFF
>TRBJ2-7|.|.|TRBV11-2
TGTGCCAGCAGCACTCCTCGGACTAAGAGGGGCGAGCAGTACTTC
CASSTPRTKRGEQYF
>TRBJ1-5|TRBD1|.|TRBV5-1
TGCGCCAGCAGCCCCGGGACAGAAACAAATCAGCCCCAGCATTTT
CASSPGTETNQPQHF